The clone carrying this TCR beta chain has ten or more counts. Germline-derived CDR1 and CDR2 are MNHNS and SASEGT. The CDR3 runs 15 residues. The ends lost 6 bases at V and 1 base at J; junction bases unmatched: 8. The data derive from a study of regulatory T cells in long-lasting Graves disease. iRepertoire HTBI primers and Arm-PCR of CDR3 regions built TCR beta libraries. TCRdb passed the multiplex PCR reads through MiXCR, listing each CDR3 protein once. This table has some 500,000 distinct CDR3 sequences, roughly 15% appearing once. Time point of the sample: newly diagnosed GD, antithyroid drugs for less than 3 months. The authors made the TCR library using RNA they extracted from PBMCs. These sequences were also reported in another study, on T cells in Graves' hyperthyroidism and ophthalmopathy.

V and J are TRBV6-1 and TRBJ2-7; 8 bases match TRBD2. The sequence was obtained from a middle-aged woman with Graves disease. Sequencing was performed on peripheral blood mononuclear cells (PBMCs), taken at new diagnosis, from a patient treated with antithyroid drugs. CDR3 nucleotides: TGTGCCAGCAGCACAAGGGCGGGGGGATCCTACGAGCAGTACTTC. This sequence encodes CASSTRAGGSYEQYF.